The 3 T cell receptor beta chains presented below share a single source sample, sequenced in a study of shared clonotypes between healthy human individuals. The method was immunoSEQ multiplex PCR; TCRdb's version includes in-frame clones alone and lacks a portion of them. The repertoire includes about 2.4 million clones, 80% to 95% of them detected once, and roughly 0.39% sits in the top ten. The material sequenced was naive CD4+ T cells from PBMCs. Subset described: CD45RA+ positively selected. The receptors shown here come from a man between 18 and 29 years old in good health. Some clones in this sample may be carry-over from other donors' samples.

This chain connects TRBV28 to TRBJ2-1, with D unresolved. CDR1 MDHEN and CDR2 SYDVKM come from the germline V gene. The CDR3 loop spans 12 amino acids. Deletions cut 5 bases from V and 5 bases from J, with 7 bases between. DNA of the CDR3: TGTGCCAGCAGTCCCCTCCACAATGAGCAGTTCTTC. Its protein is CASSPLHNEQFF.

This sequence joins TRBV10-3 and TRBJ2-7; no reliable D call. Between the trimmed V and J ends, which lost 6 bases and 0 bases, there was a span of 12 bases. The CDR3 contains 14 residues. The germline V gene has CDR1 ENHRY and CDR2 SYGVKD. CDR3: CAIRAREDSYEQYF. The CDR3, as DNA: TGTGCCATCAGAGCACGAGAGGACTCCTACGAGCAGTACTTC.

The chain joins TRBV27 to TRBJ2-7; possibly TRBD2 for D (5 bases). There are 16 residues in the CDR3. The germline V gene encodes CDR1 MNHEY and CDR2 SMNVEV (reference sequence). The ends were cut back, 5 bases at V and 0 bases at J, with 17 bases in the middle. CDR3 sequence: CASSPRTVESSYEQYF. In nucleotides, the CDR3 is TGTGCCAGCAGTCCCCGGACTGTTGAAAGCTCCTACGAGCAGTACTTC.